Below, 6 T cell receptor beta chains from the same sample are listed, as sequenced in a study of shared clonotypes between healthy human individuals. Only in-frame clones appear in the TCRdb table, and some are missing; sequencing was by immunoSEQ multiplex PCR. The repertoire holds some 1,400,000 clones, around 97% seen once, with 1% to 1.5% in the top ten. Material: naive CD4+ T cells sorted from blood. As for subset: CD45RA+ positively selected. These receptor sequences come from a young man in good health.

This clone was recorded once. This rearrangement joins TRBV4-1 to TRBJ2-3; D perhaps matches TRBD1 (5 bases). V lost 0 bases to trimming and J lost 12 bases, with 10 bases between them. Germline V gene data show CDR1 as MGHRA and CDR2 as YSYEKL. The CDR3 loop spans 12 amino acids. The CDR3 loop reads CASSQDQGRQYF. CDR3 coding DNA: TGCGCCAGCAGCCAAGATCAGGGCCGACAGTATTTT.

This sequence joins TRBV2 and TRBJ2-3; 8 bases fit TRBD1. This CDR3 is built from 14 residues. J lost 2 bases, V lost 8 bases, and 6 bases had no gene match. Germline lookup yields CDR1 SNHLY and CDR2 FYNNEI. CDR3 nucleotide sequence: TGTGCCAGCTATCGGGACAGGAACACAGATACGCAGTATTTT. Its protein product is CASYRDRNTDTQYF. Full variable domain (remainder filled in from reference TRBV2 and TRBJ2-3): EPEVTQTPSHQVTQMGQEVILRCVPISNHLYFYWYRQILGQKVEFLVSFYNNEISEKSEIFDDQFSVERPDGSNFTLKIRSTKLEDSAMYFCASYRDRNTDTQYFGPGTRLTVL.

This clone was recorded only once. This chain uses TRBV30 with TRBJ2-1, with no clear D. The V gene's germline CDR1 is GTSNPN and CDR2 SVGIG (reference sequence). V dropped 0 bases and J dropped 13 bases, with 19 bases sitting between them. This CDR3 has 14 residues. CDR3 residues: CAWSVLPPRTPQFF. In DNA, the CDR3 is TGTGCCTGGAGTGTACTCCCCCCCAGAACACCCCAGTTCTTC. Combining the CDR3 with reference TRBV30 and TRBJ2-1 gives the whole variable domain SQTIHQWPATLVQPVGSPLSLECTVEGTSNPNLYWYRQAAGRGLQLLFYSVGIGQISSEVPQNLSASRPQDRQFILSSKKLLLSDSGFYLCAWSVLPPRTPQFFGPGTRLTVL.

V gene TRBV7-6 combines with J gene TRBJ2-7, with 7 positions matching TRBD1. The CDR3 loop spans 15 amino acids. The germline V gene has CDR1 SGHVS and CDR2 FNYEAQ. With V trimmed by 5 bases and J by 0 bases, 7 bases remained unmatched. The CDR3 nucleotides read TGTGCCAGCAGCCCTACCGGGACAGACTCCTACGAGCAGTACTTC. Translation: CASSPTGTDSYEQYF. The full variable domain, in which reference TRBV7-6 and TRBJ2-7 provide the parts outside the CDR3, is GAGVSQSPRYKVTKRGQDVALRCDPISGHVSLYWYRQALGQGPEFLTYFNYEAQQDKSGLPNDRFSAERPEGSISTLTIQRTEQRDSAMYRCASSPTGTDSYEQYFGPGTRLTVT.

The rearrangement uses TRBV11-2 and TRBJ2-7, with D possibly being TRBD1 or TRBD2 (6 bases each). Trimming removed 5 bases from V and 1 base from J, with 21 bases in between. This CDR3 spans 17 amino acids. Germline V gene lookup returns CDR1 SGHAT and CDR2 FQNNGV. CDR3: CASSQPPSWGASYEQYF. CDR3 nucleotide sequence: TGTGCCAGCAGCCAACCGCCCTCGTGGGGGGCATCCTACGAGCAGTACTTC.

V and J are TRBV7-9 and TRBJ1-5; 8 bases align to TRBD1. The germline V gene encodes CDR1 SEHNR and CDR2 FQNEAQ (reference sequence). The CDR3 length is 18 residues. V was clipped by 1 base and J by 1 base; unmatched bases: 9. The CDR3 coding sequence is TGTGCCAGCAGCTTAGGTGGGACAGGTCGGGTAAGCAATCAGCCCCAGCATTTT. It encodes CASSLGGTGRVSNQPQHF.